This T cell receptor (beta chain) was sequenced for a study of shared clonotypes between healthy human individuals. V gave up 8 bases and J gave up 8 bases, with 21 bases separating them. The V gene's germline CDR1 is MDHEN and CDR2 SYDVKM. This CDR3 region has 15 residues. Profiled with immunoSEQ multiplex PCR; TCRdb holds only in-frame clones, not every one. The data hold approximately 940,000 clones, with approximately 76% observed a single time. This chain joins TRBV28 and TRBJ1-4; TRBD1 might be the D (6 bases). Sequencing input: memory CD4+ T cells sorted from blood. Subset of the sample: CD45RA-negative fraction. The sequence was collected from a young man in good health. Here the CDR3 reads CASPLSGGEVEKLFF. DNA of the CDR3: TGTGCCAGCCCTCTTTCGGGGGGCGAGGTGGAAAAACTGTTTTTT.